Listed here is a single TCR beta chain. This record comes from a study of T cell repertoires in aging, cancer and after chemotherapy. Rearranged V-D-J TRB sequences were amplified with a mixed TRB-A/B primer pool. One entry per CDR3 protein, called by TCRdb with MiXCR from the multiplex PCR reads. The sample lists approximately 3,000 distinct CDR3 sequences; under 45% were seen once. Peripheral blood genomic DNA, not sorted cells or RNA, was the template. The CDR3 is 13 amino acids. V gave up 4 bases and J gave up 9 bases, with 14 bases separating them. Germline CDR1 and CDR2: SGHDT and YYEEEE. The V and J genes are TRBV5-6 and TRBJ1-5, with no clear D. The receptor comes from a human donor with a solid tumor. The sequencing input was blood. The CDR3: CASSLEAGRPQHF. The CDR3 DNA sequence: TGTGCCAGCAGCCTAGAGGCCGGGAGGCCCCAGCATTTT.